Below, 16 T cell receptor beta chains from the same sample are listed, as sequenced in a study of blood T cell repertoires in COVID-19. Only in-frame clones appear in the TCRdb table, and some are missing; sequencing was by immunoSEQ multiplex PCR. The sample records a few hundred thousand clones, over 75% being singletons. The specimen sequenced was PBMCs or T cells enriched from blood (not recorded which). The receptors originated from a woman in her thirties or forties who had recovered from COVID-19.

The genes are TRBV12-5 and TRBJ2-3; 7 bases map to TRBD1. Germline-derived CDR1 and CDR2 are LGHNT and FRNRAP. V gave up 5 bases and J gave up 1 base; unmatched junction bases: 6. This CDR3 is 15 amino acids long. The CDR3 here is CASGTGVFGTDTQYF. The CDR3 nucleotides read TGTGCTAGTGGTACAGGGGTTTTCGGCACAGATACGCAGTATTTT.

A note on this clone: This sample includes further DNA sequences coding for the same CDR3. The rearrangement links TRBV27 to TRBJ2-7; D gene unclear. CDR1 and CDR2 from the germline V gene are MNHEY and SMNVEV (reference sequence). This CDR3 has 14 residues. V lost 1 base, J lost 0 bases, and 7 bases lay in between. The chain's CDR3 is CASSLFSGSYEQYF. CDR3 DNA sequence: TGTGCCAGCAGTTTATTCTCAGGCTCCTACGAGCAGTACTTC.

V and J are TRBV5-1 and TRBJ1-1, with a tentative D call TRBD1 (5 bases). The V gene's germline CDR1 is SGHRS and CDR2 YFSETQ. The CDR3 is 14 amino acids. V lost 1 base, J lost 3 bases, and 10 bases lay in between. The CDR3 region is CASSLQGMDTEAFF. The CDR3 region has the DNA TGCGCCAGCAGCTTGCAGGGAATGGACACTGAAGCTTTCTTT.

The V and J genes are TRBV6-5 and TRBJ2-7; 7 nucleotides line up with TRBD1. The length of the CDR3 is 15 residues. Germline assignment: CDR1 MNHEY and CDR2 SVGAGI. V shed 6 bases, J shed 3 bases, and the junction held 11 bases outside the gene matches. The CDR3 sequence is CASRFFLRDSYEQYF. Written as DNA, the CDR3 is TGTGCCAGCAGGTTCTTTCTACGGGACAGCTACGAGCAGTACTTC.

V and J are TRBV7-9 and TRBJ1-2, with unresolved D. The CDR3 length is 12 residues. The germline gives CDR1 SEHNR, CDR2 FQNEAQ (reference sequence). The V end was cut by 2 bases, the J end by 7 bases, with 8 bases between. CDR3: CASSLIGTGYTF. As DNA, the CDR3 is TGTGCCAGCAGCTTAATCGGTACTGGCTACACCTTC.

The chain couples TRBV10-2 to TRBJ1-1; 7 positions agree with TRBD1. Looked up from germline, CDR1 is WSHSY and CDR2 is SAAADI. V shed 3 bases and J 5 bases; nucleotides not matched to a gene: 3. The length of the CDR3 is 13 residues. CDR3 protein: CASSEQGRTEAFF. For the CDR3, the DNA is TGCGCCAGCAGTGAACAGGGGAGGACTGAAGCTTTCTTT.

The gene calls are TRBV30 and TRBJ1-2; no reliable D call. V was shortened by 3 bases and J by 2 bases, with 4 bases between the two germline ends. CDR1 GTSNPN and CDR2 SVGIG come from the germline V gene (reference sequence). The CDR3 length is 11 residues. This CDR3 is CAWRANYGYTF. In DNA, the CDR3 is TGTGCCTGGAGGGCCAACTATGGCTACACCTTC.

The chain uses TRBV23-1 and TRBJ1-1, with TRBD1 matching over 8 bases. TRBV23-1 is given ORF status, its function remaining uncertain. Unmatched junction bases numbered 2, after V lost 3 bases and J lost 5 bases. CDR3 size: 13 residues. The CDR3 coding sequence is TGCGCCAGCAGTCAGCGGACAGGGACTGAAGCTTTCTTT. It specifies CASSQRTGTEAFF.

The CDR3 sequence is CASSSSLAGGPTGELFF. The CDR3 nucleotides read TGCGCCAGCAGCTCTAGTCTGGCGGGAGGGCCGACCGGGGAGCTGTTTTTT. The chain joins TRBV5-1 to TRBJ2-2, with TRBD2 matching 9 bases. Germline V gene sequence: CDR1 SGHRS, CDR2 YFSETQ. This CDR3 has 17 amino acids. Trimming took 3 bases from V and 5 from J; bases not matched to a gene: 11. Together with reference TRBV5-1 and TRBJ2-2, the CDR3 gives the full variable domain: KAGVTQTPRYLIKTRGQQVTLSCSPISGHRSVSWYQQTPGQGLQFLFEYFSETQRNKGNFPGRFSGRQFSNSRSEMNVSTLELGDSALYLCASSSSLAGGPTGELFFGEGSRLTVL.

This chain links TRBV9 with TRBJ2-7; no clear D. Trimming took off 4 bases at V and 3 bases at J, with 14 bases between the two ends. Germline V CDR1 and CDR2: SGDLS, YYNGEE. The CDR3 loop spans 14 amino acids. CDR3 residues: CASSPSTTLYEQYF. In nucleotides, the CDR3 is TGTGCCAGCAGCCCCTCCACTACCCTCTACGAGCAGTACTTC.

The genes are TRBV19 and TRBJ1-1; weak D call: TRBD1 (6 bases). From germline, CDR1 is LNHDA and CDR2 SQIVND (reference sequence). The V end lost 5 bases, the J end lost 1 base, and 17 bases lay between the germline ends. This CDR3 comprises 16 residues. CDR3 bases: TGTGCCAGTAGTTTATCCTATCAGGGGAGGAACACTGAAGCTTTCTTT. Its protein is CASSLSYQGRNTEAFF.

The V and J genes are TRBV18 and TRBJ1-1, with TRBD1 identical over 8 bases. With 2 bases clipped from V and 4 bases from J, the junction kept 6 bases outside the gene matches. There are 15 residues in the CDR3. Germline V gene lookup returns CDR1 KGHSH and CDR2 LQKENI. Here the CDR3 reads CASSPGLQGGTEAFF. CDR3 DNA sequence: TGTGCCAGCTCACCAGGCCTACAGGGGGGCACTGAAGCTTTCTTT.

J is TRBJ2-7 and V is TRBV3-1 (or the pseudogene TRBV3-2), with 9 nucleotides matching TRBD2. V lost 0 bases, J lost 3 bases, and 9 bases stayed unmatched. The germline CDR1 and CDR2 sequences are LGHDT and YNNKEL (reference sequence). This CDR3 is 17 amino acids long. The CDR3 loop reads CASSQDPWREGSYEQYF. CDR3 nucleotides: TGTGCCAGCAGCCAAGATCCCTGGCGGGAGGGGAGCTACGAGCAGTACTTC.

The CDR3 loop is CASSYNRQTGNTIYF. CDR3 coding DNA: TGTGCCAGCAGTTACAACAGACAGACTGGAAACACCATATATTTT. The chain couples TRBV6-5 to TRBJ1-3; D is possibly TRBD1 (5 bases). With 2 bases removed from V and 2 bases from J, the gap between germline ends came to 10 bases. The CDR3 spans 15 residues. Germline CDR1 and CDR2: MNHEY and SVGAGI.

The chain has TRBV19 and TRBJ1-2; 11 positions match TRBD1. The CDR3 is made up of 15 amino acids. V lost 4 bases and J lost 3; bases outside the gene matches: 4. The germline CDR1 and CDR2 sequences are LNHDA and SQIVND (reference sequence). This CDR3 is CASSTPGQGDYGYTF. The CDR3 nucleotides read TGTGCCAGTAGTACCCCGGGACAGGGGGACTATGGCTACACCTTC.

The chain combines TRBV4-3 with TRBJ2-2; 9 bases are a match to TRBD2. The CDR3 has 16 amino acids. Germline V gene lookup returns CDR1 LGHNA and CDR2 YSLEER. After removal of 0 bases from V and 8 bases from J, the junction contained 7 bases not matched to a gene. The CDR3 sequence is CASSQDLAGVGGELFF. As DNA, the CDR3 is TGCGCCAGCAGCCAAGATTTAGCGGGAGTGGGAGGGGAGCTGTTTTTT.